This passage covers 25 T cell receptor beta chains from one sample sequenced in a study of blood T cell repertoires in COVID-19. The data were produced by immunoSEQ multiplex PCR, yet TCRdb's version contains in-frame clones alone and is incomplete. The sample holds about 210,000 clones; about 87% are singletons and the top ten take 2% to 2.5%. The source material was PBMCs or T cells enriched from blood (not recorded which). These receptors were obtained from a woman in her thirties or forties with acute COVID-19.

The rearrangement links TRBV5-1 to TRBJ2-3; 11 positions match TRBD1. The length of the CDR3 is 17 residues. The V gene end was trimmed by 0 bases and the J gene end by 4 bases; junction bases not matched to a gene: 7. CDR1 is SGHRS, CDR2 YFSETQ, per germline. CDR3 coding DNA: TGCGCCAGCAGCTTGGACCCGTCGGGACAGGGGGCAGATACGCAGTATTTT. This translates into CASSLDPSGQGADTQYF.

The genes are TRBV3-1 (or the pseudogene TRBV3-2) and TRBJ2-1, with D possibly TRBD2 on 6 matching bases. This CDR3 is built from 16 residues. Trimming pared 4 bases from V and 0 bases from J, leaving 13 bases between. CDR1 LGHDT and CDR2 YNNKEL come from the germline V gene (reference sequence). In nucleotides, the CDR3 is TGTGCCAGCAGCCGGCGGGACGCCAGCTCCTACAATGAGCAGTTCTTC. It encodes CASSRRDASSYNEQFF.

CDR3 sequence: CAWSQGSGNTIYF. The DNA for the CDR3 is TGTGCCTGGAGCCAGGGCTCTGGAAACACCATATATTTT. V usage is TRBV30 and J usage is TRBJ1-3; tentative D call: TRBD1 (5 bases). Germline V gives CDR1 GTSNPN, CDR2 SVGIG (reference sequence). Trimming took off 3 bases at V and 0 bases at J, with 6 bases between the two ends. This CDR3 is 13 amino acids long.

In nucleotides, the CDR3 is TGTGCCAGCACGGGCGCACAGGGTCCAAATCAGCCCCAGCATTTT. This translates into CASTGAQGPNQPQHF. J is TRBJ1-5 and V is TRBV2, with D tentatively TRBD1 (6 bases). With 7 bases removed from V and 4 bases from J, the gap between germline ends came to 17 bases. Germline loops: CDR1 SNHLY, CDR2 FYNNEI. The CDR3 length is 15 residues.

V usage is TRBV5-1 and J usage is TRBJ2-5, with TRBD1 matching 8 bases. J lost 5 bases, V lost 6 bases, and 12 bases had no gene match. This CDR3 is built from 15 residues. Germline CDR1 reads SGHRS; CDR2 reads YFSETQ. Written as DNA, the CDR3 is TGCGCCAGCATTACAGGGGGAATTTCAAAGGAGACCCAGTACTTC. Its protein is CASITGGISKETQYF.

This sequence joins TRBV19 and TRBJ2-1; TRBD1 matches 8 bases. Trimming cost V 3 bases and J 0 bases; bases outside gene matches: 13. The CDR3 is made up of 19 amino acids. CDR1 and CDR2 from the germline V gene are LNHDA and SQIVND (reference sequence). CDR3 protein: CASSMRGQGAISSYNEQFF. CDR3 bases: TGTGCCAGTAGTATGAGGGGGCAGGGGGCTATCAGCTCCTACAATGAGCAGTTCTTC.

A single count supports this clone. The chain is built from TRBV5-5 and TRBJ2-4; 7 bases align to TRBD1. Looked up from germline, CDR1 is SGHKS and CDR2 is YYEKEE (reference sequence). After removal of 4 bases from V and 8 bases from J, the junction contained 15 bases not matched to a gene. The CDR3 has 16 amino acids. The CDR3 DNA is TGTGCCAGCAGCCCCAGACAGGGAATGCGTCGGGACATTCAGTACTTC. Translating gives CASSPRQGMRRDIQYF.

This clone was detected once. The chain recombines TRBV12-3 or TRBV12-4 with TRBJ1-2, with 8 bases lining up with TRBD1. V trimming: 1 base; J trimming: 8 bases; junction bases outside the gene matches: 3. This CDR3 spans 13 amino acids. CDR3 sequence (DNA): TGTGCCAGCAGTTTAGGGACAGGGAAAGGCTACACCTTC. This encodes CASSLGTGKGYTF.

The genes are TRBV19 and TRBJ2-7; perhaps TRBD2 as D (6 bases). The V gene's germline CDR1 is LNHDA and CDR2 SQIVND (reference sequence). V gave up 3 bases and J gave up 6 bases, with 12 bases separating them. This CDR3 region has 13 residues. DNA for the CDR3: TGTGCCAGTAGTATCCGTTTCGGGGGCGAGCAGTACGTC. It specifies CASSIRFGGEQYV.

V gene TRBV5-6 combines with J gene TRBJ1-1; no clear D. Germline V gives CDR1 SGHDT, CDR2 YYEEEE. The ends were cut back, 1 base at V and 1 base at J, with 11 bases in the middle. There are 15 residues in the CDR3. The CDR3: CASSLTLGKNTEAFF. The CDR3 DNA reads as TGTGCCAGCAGCTTGACTCTGGGCAAGAACACTGAAGCTTTCTTT.

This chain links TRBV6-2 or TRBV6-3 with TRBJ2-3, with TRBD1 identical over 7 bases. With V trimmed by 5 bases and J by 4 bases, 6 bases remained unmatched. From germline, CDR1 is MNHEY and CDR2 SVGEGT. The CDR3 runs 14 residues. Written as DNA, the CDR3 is TGTGCCAGCAGTAACCGACAGGGATCAGATACGCAGTATTTT. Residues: CASSNRQGSDTQYF.

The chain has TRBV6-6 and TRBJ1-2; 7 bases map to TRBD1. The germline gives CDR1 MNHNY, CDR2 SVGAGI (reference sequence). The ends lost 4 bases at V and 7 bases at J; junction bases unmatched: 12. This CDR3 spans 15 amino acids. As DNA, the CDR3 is TGTGCCAGCAGTTCCACTCCGGCGGAGGGGGCTGGCTACACCTTC. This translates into CASSSTPAEGAGYTF.

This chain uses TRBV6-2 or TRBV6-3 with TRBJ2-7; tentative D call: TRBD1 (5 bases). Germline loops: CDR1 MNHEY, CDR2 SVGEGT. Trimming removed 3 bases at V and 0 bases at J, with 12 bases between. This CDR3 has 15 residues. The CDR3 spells CASSYDPQGSYEQYV. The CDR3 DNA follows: TGTGCCAGCAGTTATGACCCCCAGGGCTCCTACGAGCAGTACGTC.

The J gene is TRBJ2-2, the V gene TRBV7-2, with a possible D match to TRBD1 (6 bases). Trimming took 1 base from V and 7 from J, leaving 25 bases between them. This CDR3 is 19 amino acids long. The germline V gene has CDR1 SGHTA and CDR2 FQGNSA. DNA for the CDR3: TGTGCCAGCAGCTTAGGTCCACAGGGTAGCATTGGGCCCGACGGGGAGCTGTTTTTT. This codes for CASSLGPQGSIGPDGELFF.

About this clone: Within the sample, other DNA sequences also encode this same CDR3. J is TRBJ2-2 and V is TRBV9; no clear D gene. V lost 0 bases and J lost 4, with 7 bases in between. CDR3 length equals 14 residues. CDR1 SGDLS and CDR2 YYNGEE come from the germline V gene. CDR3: CASSVVAGTGELFF. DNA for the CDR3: TGTGCCAGCAGCGTAGTGGCAGGCACCGGGGAGCTGTTTTTT.

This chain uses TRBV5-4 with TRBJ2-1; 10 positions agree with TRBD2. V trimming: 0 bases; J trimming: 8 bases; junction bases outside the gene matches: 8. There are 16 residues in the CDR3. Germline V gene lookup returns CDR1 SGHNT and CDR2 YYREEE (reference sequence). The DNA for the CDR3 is TGTGCCAGCAGCTTGGCCAGCGGGAGGGGTACGGATGAGCAGTTCTTC. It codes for CASSLASGRGTDEQFF.

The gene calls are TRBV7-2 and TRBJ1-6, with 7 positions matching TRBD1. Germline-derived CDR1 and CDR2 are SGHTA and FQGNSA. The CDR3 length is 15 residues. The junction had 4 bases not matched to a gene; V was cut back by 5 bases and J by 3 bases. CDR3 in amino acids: CASSVQGDYNSPLHF. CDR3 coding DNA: TGTGCCAGCAGCGTTCAGGGGGACTATAATTCACCCCTCCACTTT.

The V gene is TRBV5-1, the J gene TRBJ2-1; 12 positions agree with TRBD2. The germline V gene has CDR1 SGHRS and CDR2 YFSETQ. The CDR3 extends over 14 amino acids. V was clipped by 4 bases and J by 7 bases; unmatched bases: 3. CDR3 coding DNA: TGCGCCAGCAGCACTAGCGGGGGGCGAAATGAGCAGTTCTTC. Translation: CASSTSGGRNEQFF.

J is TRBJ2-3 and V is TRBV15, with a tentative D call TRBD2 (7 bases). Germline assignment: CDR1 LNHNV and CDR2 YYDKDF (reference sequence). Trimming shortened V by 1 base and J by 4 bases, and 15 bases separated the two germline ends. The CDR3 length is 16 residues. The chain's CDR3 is CATSRGAGAGADTQYF. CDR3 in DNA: TGTGCCACCAGCAGAGGGGCGGGGGCCGGCGCAGATACGCAGTATTTT.

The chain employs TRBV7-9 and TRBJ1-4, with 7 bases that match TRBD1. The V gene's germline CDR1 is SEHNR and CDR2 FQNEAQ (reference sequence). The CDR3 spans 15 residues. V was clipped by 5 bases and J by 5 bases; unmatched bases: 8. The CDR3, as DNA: TGTGCCAGCAGCCCGGGACAGAACAGCAATGAAAAACTGTTTTTT. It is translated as CASSPGQNSNEKLFF.

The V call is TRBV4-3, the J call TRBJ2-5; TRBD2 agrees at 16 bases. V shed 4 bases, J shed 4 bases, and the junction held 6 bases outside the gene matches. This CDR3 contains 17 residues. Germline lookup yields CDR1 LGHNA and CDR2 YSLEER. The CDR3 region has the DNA TGCGCCAGCAGCCCTGGGACTAGCGGGAGGGAGGGAGAGACCCAGTACTTC. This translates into CASSPGTSGREGETQYF.

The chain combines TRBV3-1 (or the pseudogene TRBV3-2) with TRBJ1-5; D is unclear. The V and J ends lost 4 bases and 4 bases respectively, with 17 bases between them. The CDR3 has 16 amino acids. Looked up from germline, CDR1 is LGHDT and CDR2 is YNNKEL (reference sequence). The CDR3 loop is CASSPPGWVRNQPQHF. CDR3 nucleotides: TGTGCCAGCAGCCCCCCCGGTTGGGTGCGGAATCAGCCCCAGCATTTT.

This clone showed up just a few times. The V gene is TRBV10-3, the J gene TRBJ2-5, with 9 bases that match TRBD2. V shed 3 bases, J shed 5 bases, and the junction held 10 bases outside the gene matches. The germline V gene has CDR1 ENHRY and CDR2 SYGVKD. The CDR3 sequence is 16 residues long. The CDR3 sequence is CAISDAGGPKGETQYF. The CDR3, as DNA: TGTGCCATCAGTGACGCGGGAGGGCCGAAGGGGGAGACCCAGTACTTC.

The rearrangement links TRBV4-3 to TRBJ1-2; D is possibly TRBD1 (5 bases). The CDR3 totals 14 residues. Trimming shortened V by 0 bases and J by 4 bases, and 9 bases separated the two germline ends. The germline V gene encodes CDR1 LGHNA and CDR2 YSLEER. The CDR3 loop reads CASSQEETAYGYTF. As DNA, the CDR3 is TGCGCCAGCAGCCAAGAAGAGACAGCCTATGGCTACACCTTC.

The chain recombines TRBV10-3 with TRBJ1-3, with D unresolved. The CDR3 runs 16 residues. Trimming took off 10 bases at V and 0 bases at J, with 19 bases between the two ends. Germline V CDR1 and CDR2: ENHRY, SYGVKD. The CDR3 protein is CATLRSAAPSGNTIYF. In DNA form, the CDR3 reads TGTGCCACGCTTCGGTCGGCGGCTCCCTCTGGAAACACCATATATTTT.